The entry below gives a single TCR beta chain sequence along with its context. As yet, its antigen is unknown. This entry comes from a study of T cell responses to AZD1222 COVID-19 vaccine. Notes on the study in general: The donor group comprised mostly white British people and more females; the analysis possibly underestimated clonal diversity.

TCRdb's table, derived via immunoSEQ multiplex PCR, lists solely in-frame clones and lacks some. Found here are roughly 200,000 clones, 93% of them singletons; the top ten hold more than 0.8%. CDR3 length equals 13 residues. V shed 6 bases and J 2 bases; nucleotides not matched to a gene: 3. CDR1 and CDR2 from the germline V gene are MNHEY and SVGAGI. The rearrangement joins TRBV6-5 to TRBJ2-7; 8 bases agree with TRBD1. The receptor was derived from an adult in good health. Here the sequenced sample was peripheral blood, taken on day 0 of MenACWY control vaccination. The CDR3 is CASRWTGTYEQYF. DNA for the CDR3: TGTGCCAGCAGATGGACAGGGACCTACGAGCAGTACTTC.